This entry lists 10 T cell receptor beta chains sequenced from one sample in a study of blood T cell repertoires in COVID-19. Some clones are missing from TCRdb's copy, which holds only in-frame ones; the method was immunoSEQ multiplex PCR. This sample carries about 200,000 clones, roughly 86% of them seen once, and the ten largest clones take roughly 12%. Sequenced material: peripheral blood. The receptors come from a woman in her forties with acute or convalescent COVID-19.

The CDR3 coding sequence is TGTGCCAGCAGCCAAGGGGCTAGCGGGGTCAATGAGCAGTTCTTC. This translates into CASSQGASGVNEQFF. The chain couples TRBV4-2 to TRBJ2-1, with 9 bases that match TRBD2. V trimming: 1 base; J trimming: 6 bases; junction bases outside the gene matches: 4. The CDR3 loop spans 15 amino acids. Germline V gene data show CDR1 as LGHNA and CDR2 as YNFKEQ.

The chain joins TRBV5-1 to TRBJ2-2; 7 bases align to TRBD2. CDR3 length: 15 amino acids. Germline V lookup: CDR1 SGHRS, CDR2 YFSETQ. J was trimmed by 7 bases and V by 2 bases; bases with no gene match: 8. This CDR3 is CASSFGGGPFGELFF. The DNA of the CDR3 is TGCGCCAGCAGCTTCGGGGGAGGGCCCTTCGGGGAGCTGTTTTTT.

The chain uses TRBV10-3 and TRBJ1-1; D uncertain. The CDR3 is 14 amino acids. V gave up 6 bases and J gave up 2 bases, with 13 bases separating them. CDR1 ENHRY and CDR2 SYGVKD come from the germline V gene. CDR3 sequence (DNA): TGTGCCATCAGGCAGACTCTTCTTAACACTGAAGCTTTCTTT. Protein: CAIRQTLLNTEAFF.

V usage is TRBV5-8 and J usage is TRBJ2-1; D gene uncertain. CDR1 SGHTS and CDR2 YDEGEE come from the germline V gene. The ends were cut back, 2 bases at V and 4 bases at J, with 7 bases in the middle. The CDR3 has 13 amino acids. In DNA form, the CDR3 reads TGTGCCAGCAGCTTACGCGGTTACAATGAGCAGTTCTTC. It translates to CASSLRGYNEQFF.

This clone was seen only a few times. V and J are TRBV5-4 and TRBJ1-2; no reliable D call. Germline CDR1 is SGHNT and CDR2 is YYREEE (reference sequence). This CDR3 comprises 14 residues. V lost 2 bases and J lost 1, with 9 bases in between. CDR3 in amino acids: CASSFSVNNYGYTF. The CDR3 bases are TGTGCCAGCAGCTTTTCAGTCAATAACTATGGCTACACCTTC.

This rearrangement joins TRBV4-3 to TRBJ2-1; 11 positions agree with TRBD2. J lost 7 bases, V lost 3 bases, and 5 bases had no gene match. Germline V gene lookup returns CDR1 LGHNA and CDR2 YSLEER. This CDR3 is built from 15 residues. CDR3 bases: TGCGCCAGCAGCCACCTTAGCGGGGGGGGGAATGAGCAGTTCTTC. This encodes CASSHLSGGGNEQFF.

The chain couples TRBV28 to TRBJ2-5, with a tentative D call TRBD1 (6 bases). CDR3 length: 17 residues. V lost 5 bases and J lost 5, with 24 bases in between. Germline V lookup: CDR1 MDHEN, CDR2 SYDVKM. CDR3 in amino acids: CASSPPRGGPLGETQYF. As DNA, the CDR3 is TGTGCCAGCAGTCCCCCAAGAGGGGGACCCCTGGGGGAGACCCAGTACTTC. The full variable domain, its missing parts supplied by reference TRBV28 and TRBJ2-5, is DVKVTQSSRYLVKRTGEKVFLECVQDMDHENMFWYRQDPGLGLRLIYFSYDVKMKEKGDIPEGYSVSREKKERFSLILESASTNQTSMYLCASSPPRGGPLGETQYFGPGTRLLVL.

The chain is built from TRBV4-2 and TRBJ2-5; D is perhaps TRBD2 (5 bases). This CDR3 has 15 residues. Per the germline V gene, CDR1 is LGHNA and CDR2 is YNFKEQ. Between the trimmed V and J ends, which lost 0 bases and 7 bases, there was a span of 15 bases. The CDR3 coding sequence is TGTGCCAGCAGCCAAGAGGGATCGGGTGGAGGGACCCAGTACTTC. It yields the protein CASSQEGSGGGTQYF.

The V and J genes are TRBV11-2 and TRBJ2-3, with D uncertain. In germline, CDR1 is SGHAT, CDR2 FQNNGV. Between the trimmed V and J ends, which lost 3 bases and 6 bases, there was a span of 13 bases. The length of the CDR3 is 14 residues. CDR3 sequence: CASSFSRGGDTQYF. Written as DNA, the CDR3 is TGTGCCAGCAGCTTTAGTAGAGGTGGCGATACGCAGTATTTT.

The chain recombines TRBV19 with TRBJ2-1; no reliable D call. Germline V gene lookup returns CDR1 LNHDA and CDR2 SQIVND (reference sequence). The CDR3 has 14 amino acids. Trimming pared 4 bases from V and 5 bases from J, leaving 12 bases between. The CDR3 coding sequence is TGTGCCAGTAGTAGCCGCAGACTTGACAATGAGCAGTTCTTC. Amino acid sequence: CASSSRRLDNEQFF.